The 9 T cell receptor beta chains in this list originate from one sample, sequenced in a study of blood T cells in healthy people across ages. A sample-barcoded 5' primer and a J-beta primer mix were used in a second PCR of roughly 6 to 11 cycles. One entry per CDR3 protein results from TCRdb running MiXCR on the 5' RACE reads. The sample contains roughly 1.6 million distinct CDR3 sequences, 30% to 40% of which appear only once. The sequencing input was blood. The receptor set was obtained from a woman in her twenties or thirties in good health.

This clonotype has at least ten counts. The V call is TRBV29-1, the J call TRBJ2-1, with TRBD2 as a possible D gene (5 bases). Looked up from germline, CDR1 is SQVTM and CDR2 is ANQGSEA. The CDR3 consists of 15 residues. V lost 0 bases and J lost 1, with 10 bases in between. CDR3 residues: CSVEDREGSYNEQFF. The CDR3, as DNA: TGCAGCGTTGAAGATCGGGAAGGGTCCTACAATGAGCAGTTCTTC.

There are many counts of this clonotype. The CDR3 nucleotides are TGCAGCGTTTCCTGGGCGGAGGCAGATACGCAGTATTTT. Translating it yields CSVSWAEADTQYF. The V and J genes are TRBV29-1 and TRBJ2-3; a weak D match, TRBD2 (5 bases). Trimming left V 5 bases short and J 4 bases short, with 13 bases between. Germline-derived CDR1 and CDR2 are SQVTM and ANQGSEA. The CDR3 runs to 13 residues.

This clonotype was counted a few times. This rearrangement joins TRBV6-1 to TRBJ2-1, with 13 bases aligning to TRBD2. Losses at the gene ends were 4 bases for V and 8 bases for J; bases not matched to a gene: 5. Germline loops: CDR1 MNHNS, CDR2 SASEGT. This CDR3 contains 15 residues. CDR3 sequence: CASSAGTSGIHEQFF. CDR3 DNA: TGTGCCAGCAGTGCCGGGACTAGCGGGATCCATGAGCAGTTCTTC.

This chain connects TRBV20-1 to TRBJ2-3; D call uncertain. The germline V and J ends were trimmed by 4 bases and 4 bases, with 9 bases remaining between them. The CDR3 extends over 12 amino acids. Germline CDR1 reads DFQATT; CDR2 reads SNEGSKA (reference sequence). The CDR3 DNA follows: TGCAGTGCTAAGAGGAGTGCAGATACGCAGTATTTT. Translated: CSAKRSADTQYF.

The rearrangement joins TRBV27 to TRBJ1-1, with D unclear. This CDR3 is built from 15 residues. Germline V gene sequence: CDR1 MNHEY, CDR2 SMNVEV (reference sequence). The germline V and J ends were trimmed by 0 bases and 4 bases, with 12 bases remaining between them. The CDR3 loop is CASSLSLGVGTEAFF. The DNA of the CDR3 is TGTGCCAGCAGTTTATCCCTCGGCGTGGGCACTGAAGCTTTCTTT.

CDR3 DNA: TGTGCCAGCAGTGGGTGGACTAGCGGGGGATATGAGCAGTTCTTC. Translation: CASSGWTSGGYEQFF. V gene TRBV6-1 combines with J gene TRBJ2-1; 13 bases line up with TRBD2. The CDR3 sequence is 15 residues long. Losses at the gene ends were 4 bases for V and 8 bases for J; bases not matched to a gene: 5. Germline-derived CDR1 and CDR2 are MNHNS and SASEGT.

The sample holds a few counts of this clonotype. V gene TRBV27 combines with J gene TRBJ2-3; a possible D gene is TRBD2 (7 bases). Trimming cost V 5 bases and J 7 bases, with 19 bases left between them. CDR1 is MNHEY and CDR2 is SMNVEV in the germline V gene (reference sequence). The CDR3 loop spans 15 amino acids. The CDR3 loop reads CASSLGGGFLNTQYF. CDR3 in DNA: TGTGCCAGCAGTCTGGGAGGGGGTTTTTTGAATACGCAGTATTTT.

The CDR3 reads CASSLGTGQGFNTEAFF. The CDR3 nucleotides read TGTGCCAGCAGTTTAGGGACGGGACAGGGGTTTAACACTGAAGCTTTCTTT. The chain has TRBV12-3 or TRBV12-4 and TRBJ1-1, with TRBD1 identical over 10 bases. The ends lost 1 base at V and 2 bases at J; junction bases unmatched: 7. The CDR3 covers 17 residues.

The chain couples TRBV6-2 or TRBV6-3 to TRBJ2-6; TRBD1 matches 7 bases. The ends lost 0 bases at V and 0 bases at J; junction bases unmatched: 11. Germline V gene lookup returns CDR1 MNHEY and CDR2 SVGEGT. The CDR3 runs 20 residues. The CDR3 DNA follows: TGTGCCAGCAGTTACTCGGGCATTGGACAGGCCCACTCTGGGGCCAACGTCCTGACTTTC. Translating it yields CASSYSGIGQAHSGANVLTF.